One and the same sample provided the 16 T cell receptor beta chains below, sequenced in a study of cytomegalovirus exposure and HLA in healthy donors. Generated by immunoSEQ multiplex PCR, the TCRdb table keeps only in-frame clones and is missing some. The sample contains some 210,000 clones, roughly 84% of which appear only once. The source material was PBMCs. The origin of the receptors is a woman aged 18-29 years in good health and CMV-seropositive.

The chain employs TRBV4-2 and TRBJ1-1, with TRBD1 matching 7 bases. Germline loops: CDR1 LGHNA, CDR2 YNFKEQ. J was trimmed by 7 bases and V by 3 bases; bases with no gene match: 11. There are 15 residues in the CDR3. The CDR3 here is CASSQVEGAVVEAFF. The DNA for the CDR3 is TGTGCCAGCAGCCAGGTTGAGGGGGCAGTGGTTGAAGCTTTCTTT.

V usage is TRBV19 and J usage is TRBJ2-7; D is possibly TRBD2 (5 bases). Deletions cut 5 bases from V and 2 bases from J, with 13 bases between. The CDR3 has 14 residues. Germline V gene sequence: CDR1 LNHDA, CDR2 SQIVND (reference sequence). CDR3 nucleotides: TGTGCCAGTAGTCTGGGCGGGCCAACCTACGAGCAGTACTTC. This gives the protein CASSLGGPTYEQYF.

The chain links TRBV19 to TRBJ2-7; TRBD2 aligns across 11 bases. V lost 5 bases, J lost 6 bases, and 9 bases stayed unmatched. CDR3 length: 15 amino acids. Germline assignment: CDR1 LNHDA and CDR2 SQIVND (reference sequence). The CDR3 sequence: CASSVISGRAGEQYF. The DNA of the CDR3 is TGTGCCAGTAGTGTAATTAGCGGGAGGGCAGGCGAGCAGTACTTC.

This sequence joins TRBV27 and TRBJ2-1; D is unresolved. CDR1 is MNHEY, CDR2 SMNVEV, per germline (reference sequence). Between the trimmed V and J ends, which lost 0 bases and 9 bases, there was a span of 12 bases. The CDR3 extends over 14 amino acids. The CDR3 DNA follows: TGTGCCAGCAGTTTATCCCCGGGTAGCAGTGAGCAGTTCTTC. It encodes CASSLSPGSSEQFF.

The chain has TRBV27 and TRBJ1-2; TRBD1 aligns across 11 bases. CDR1 and CDR2 from the germline V gene are MNHEY and SMNVEV (reference sequence). CDR3 length equals 15 residues. Trimming removed 4 bases from V and 7 bases from J; junction bases left unmatched: 8. The CDR3 is CASSSLGQGVSGYTF. CDR3 in DNA: TGTGCCAGCAGTTCCCTGGGACAGGGGGTTAGTGGCTACACCTTC.

The chain uses TRBV15 and TRBJ1-5, with D maybe TRBD1 (6 bases). Trimming shortened V by 0 bases and J by 1 base, and 10 bases separated the two germline ends. CDR3 length: 16 amino acids. Germline V gene lookup returns CDR1 LNHNV and CDR2 YYDKDF (reference sequence). The CDR3 loop reads CATSREPGVSNQPQHF. In DNA form, the CDR3 reads TGTGCCACCAGCAGAGAACCAGGGGTAAGCAATCAGCCCCAGCATTTT.

This clone was detected ten times or more. The chain couples TRBV2 to TRBJ2-2; the D is unclear. V shed 6 bases and J shed 6 bases, with 14 bases lying between them. Germline V gene data show CDR1 as SNHLY and CDR2 as FYNNEI. This CDR3 region has 14 residues. The CDR3: CASSLLDAPGELFF. For the CDR3, the DNA is TGTGCCAGCAGCCTTCTAGACGCACCCGGGGAGCTGTTTTTT.

This chain links TRBV27 with TRBJ2-1, with TRBD1 matching over 11 bases. With V trimmed by 7 bases and J by 2 bases, 10 bases remained unmatched. CDR1 MNHEY and CDR2 SMNVEV come from the germline V gene (reference sequence). This CDR3 is 17 amino acids long. CDR3 in amino acids: CASTQTGQGVPYNEQFF. The CDR3 DNA follows: TGTGCCAGCACCCAAACGGGACAGGGGGTGCCCTACAATGAGCAGTTCTTC.

This clone turned up a few times. The chain has TRBV7-6 and TRBJ2-7, with TRBD1 matching over 9 bases. With 4 bases clipped from V and 1 base from J, the junction kept 8 bases outside the gene matches. The CDR3 has 16 residues. Germline CDR1 is SGHVS and CDR2 is FNYEAQ. CDR3 loop: CASSSDRGQGSYEQYF. The CDR3 DNA reads TGTGCCAGCAGCTCGGATCGGGGACAGGGTTCCTACGAGCAGTACTTC.

The chain recombines TRBV4-2 with TRBJ2-6, with D unclear. The CDR3 spans 19 residues. From germline, CDR1 is LGHNA and CDR2 YNFKEQ. V shed 4 bases and J shed 0 bases, with 19 bases lying between them. DNA of the CDR3: TGTGCCAGCAGCCCCGCGCTTTTGGGCGCCTCCTCTGGGGCCAACGTCCTGACTTTC. It encodes CASSPALLGASSGANVLTF.

The chain carries TRBV6-6 and TRBJ1-4; TRBD1 aligns across 9 bases. This CDR3 is 15 amino acids long. The germline V gene has CDR1 MNHNY and CDR2 SVGAGI (reference sequence). With V trimmed by 0 bases and J by 7 bases, 3 bases remained unmatched. The CDR3 reads CASSYSTGGGEKLFF. The CDR3 coding sequence is TGTGCCAGCAGTTACTCTACAGGGGGCGGTGAAAAACTGTTTTTT.

This chain links TRBV27 with TRBJ2-7; 14 nucleotides align to TRBD2. With V trimmed by 5 bases and J by 7 bases, 7 bases remained unmatched. The CDR3 runs 15 residues. CDR1 and CDR2 from the germline V gene are MNHEY and SMNVEV (reference sequence). The CDR3 loop reads CASSVRLAGGREQYF. The DNA of the CDR3 is TGTGCCAGCAGTGTTAGACTAGCGGGAGGGCGAGAGCAGTACTTC.

DNA of the CDR3: TGTGCCAGCAGGACCAGGGTGTGGGTAAACTATGGCTACACCTTC. This encodes CASRTRVWVNYGYTF. The rearrangement joins TRBV28 to TRBJ1-2, with a possible D match to TRBD1 (5 bases). This CDR3 has 15 amino acids. V was cut by 6 bases and J by 2 bases, with 16 bases left in between. From germline, CDR1 is MDHEN and CDR2 SYDVKM.

The chain employs TRBV9 and TRBJ2-7; 7 bases match TRBD1. CDR3 length equals 16 residues. Unmatched junction bases numbered 8, after V lost 2 bases and J lost 0 bases. CDR1 and CDR2 (germline): SGDLS, YYNGEE. CDR3 in amino acids: CASSVSGQRSSYEQYF. In DNA, the CDR3 is TGTGCCAGCAGCGTGTCGGGACAGCGGAGCTCCTACGAGCAGTACTTC.

The CDR3 DNA reads TGCGCCAGCATCCGCGGCGAGCAGTACTTC. It translates to CASIRGEQYF. The V and J genes are TRBV23-1 and TRBJ2-7; unclear D gene. TRBV23-1 is given ORF status, its function remaining uncertain. Trimming took 7 bases from V and 6 from J, leaving 7 bases between them. The CDR3 has 10 amino acids.

This clone has only a few counts. The chain links TRBV7-3 to TRBJ2-2; TRBD1 agrees at 10 bases. This CDR3 spans 17 amino acids. V lost 0 bases and J lost 3; bases outside the gene matches: 4. Germline loops: CDR1 SGHTA, CDR2 FQGTGA. CDR3 nucleotides: TGTGCCAGCAGCTTAACGCGACAGGGGGCCGACACCGGGGAGCTGTTTTTT. Residues: CASSLTRQGADTGELFF. The full variable domain, in which reference TRBV7-3 and TRBJ2-2 provide the parts outside the CDR3, is GAGVSQTPSNKVTEKGKYVELRCDPISGHTALYWYRQSLGQGPEFLIYFQGTGAADDSGLPNDRFFAVRPEGSVSTLKIQRTERGDSAVYLCASSLTRQGADTGELFFGEGSRLTVL.